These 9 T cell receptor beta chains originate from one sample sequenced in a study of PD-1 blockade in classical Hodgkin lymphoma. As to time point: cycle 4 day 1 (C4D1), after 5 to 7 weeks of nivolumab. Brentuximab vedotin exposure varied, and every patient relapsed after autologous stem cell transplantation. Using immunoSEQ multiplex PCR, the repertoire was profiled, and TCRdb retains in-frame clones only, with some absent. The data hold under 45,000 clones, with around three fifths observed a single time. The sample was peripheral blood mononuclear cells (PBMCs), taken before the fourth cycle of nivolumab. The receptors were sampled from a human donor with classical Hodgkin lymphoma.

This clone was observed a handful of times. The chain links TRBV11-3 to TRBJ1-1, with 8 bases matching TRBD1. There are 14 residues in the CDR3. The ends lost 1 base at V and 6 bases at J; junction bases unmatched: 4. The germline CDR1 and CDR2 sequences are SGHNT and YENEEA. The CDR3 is CASSLGTGRPEAFF. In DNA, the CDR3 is TGTGCCAGCAGCTTAGGGACAGGGAGGCCTGAAGCTTTCTTT.

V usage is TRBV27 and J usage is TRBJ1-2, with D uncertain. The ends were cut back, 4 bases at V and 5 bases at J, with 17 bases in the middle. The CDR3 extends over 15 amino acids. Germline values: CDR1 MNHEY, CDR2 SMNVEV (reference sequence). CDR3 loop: CASSYMGSRLYGYTF. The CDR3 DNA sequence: TGTGCCAGCAGTTATATGGGGTCCAGACTATATGGCTACACCTTC.

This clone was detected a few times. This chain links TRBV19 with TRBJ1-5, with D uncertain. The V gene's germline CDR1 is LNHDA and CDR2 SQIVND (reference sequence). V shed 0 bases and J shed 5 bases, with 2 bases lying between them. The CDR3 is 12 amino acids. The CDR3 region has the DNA TGTGCCAGTAGTATAGATTATCAGCCCCAGCATTTT. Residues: CASSIDYQPQHF.

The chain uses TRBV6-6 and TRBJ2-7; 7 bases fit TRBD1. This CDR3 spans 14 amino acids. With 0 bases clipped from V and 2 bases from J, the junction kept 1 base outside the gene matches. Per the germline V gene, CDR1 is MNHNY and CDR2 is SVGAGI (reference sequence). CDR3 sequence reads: CASSYSTGPYEQYF. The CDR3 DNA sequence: TGTGCCAGCAGTTACTCGACAGGGCCCTACGAGCAGTACTTC.

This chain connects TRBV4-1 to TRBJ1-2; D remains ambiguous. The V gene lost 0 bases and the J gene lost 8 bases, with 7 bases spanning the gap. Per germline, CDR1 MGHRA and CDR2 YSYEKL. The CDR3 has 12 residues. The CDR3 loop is CASSQDLAGYTF. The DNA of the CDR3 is TGCGCCAGCAGCCAAGATTTGGCCGGCTACACCTTC.

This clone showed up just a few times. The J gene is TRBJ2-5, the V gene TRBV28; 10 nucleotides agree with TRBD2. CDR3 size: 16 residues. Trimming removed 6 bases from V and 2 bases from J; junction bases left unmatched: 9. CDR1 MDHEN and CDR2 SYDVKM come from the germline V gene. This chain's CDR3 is CASSPSSGSKQETQYF. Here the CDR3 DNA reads TGTGCCAGCAGCCCATCTAGCGGGAGTAAACAAGAGACCCAGTACTTC.

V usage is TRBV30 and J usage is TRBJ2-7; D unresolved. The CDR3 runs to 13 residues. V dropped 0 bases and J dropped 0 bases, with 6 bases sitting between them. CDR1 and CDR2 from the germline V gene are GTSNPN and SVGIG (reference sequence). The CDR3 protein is CAWSVGFSYEQYF. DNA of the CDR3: TGTGCCTGGAGTGTGGGGTTCTCCTACGAGCAGTACTTC.

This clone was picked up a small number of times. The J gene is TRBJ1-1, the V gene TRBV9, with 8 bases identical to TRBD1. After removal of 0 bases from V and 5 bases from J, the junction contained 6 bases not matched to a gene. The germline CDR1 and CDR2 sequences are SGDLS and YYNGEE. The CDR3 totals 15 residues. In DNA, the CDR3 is TGTGCCAGCAGCGTAGAGGGGACAGGCCCTACTGAAGCTTTCTTT. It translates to CASSVEGTGPTEAFF.

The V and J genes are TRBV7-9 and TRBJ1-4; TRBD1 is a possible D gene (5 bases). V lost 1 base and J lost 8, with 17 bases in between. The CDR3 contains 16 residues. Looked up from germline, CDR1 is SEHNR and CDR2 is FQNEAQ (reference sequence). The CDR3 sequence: CASSLGNGIQGEKLFF. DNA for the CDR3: TGTGCCAGCAGCTTAGGTAATGGGATCCAGGGCGAAAAACTGTTTTTT.